This record concerns one T cell receptor (beta chain) sequence. This record comes from a study of blood T cell repertoires in COVID-19. Study-wide background: There were acute and convalescent COVID-19 samples, and they came from the United States, Italy and Spain. From T cells, B-cell-depleted T cells, or PBMCs came the material, which was cDNA or gDNA.

As processed by the authors: Using reference gene primer amplification, nucleated cell counts were estimated. Method: immunoSEQ multiplex PCR; TCRdb's copy keeps in-frame clones and lacks some. V and J calls and clone size are given by that table; D and trimming were obtained from the DNA. The sample holds fewer than 200,000 clones, approximately 90% seen once. The clonotype originates from a woman aged 60 to 75 who had recovered from COVID-19. Source material: peripheral blood.

CDR3 loop: CASSSVGTGVVGYTF. The CDR3 DNA sequence: TGTGCCAGCAGTTCTGTCGGGACAGGGGTTGTTGGCTACACCTTC. This chain joins TRBV6-5 and TRBJ1-2, with 10 bases aligning to TRBD1. Germline V lookup: CDR1 MNHEY, CDR2 SVGAGI. The CDR3 covers 15 residues. J was trimmed by 7 bases and V by 4 bases; bases with no gene match: 9.